The clone carrying this T cell receptor (beta chain) came up many times. TCR beta CDR3 sequences were amplified from RNA transcripts. HTBI primers were used for first-round RT-PCR of the TCR CDR3. TCRdb ran MiXCR on the multiplex PCR reads and lists one entry per CDR3 protein. This table has under 400,000 distinct CDR3 sequences, 25% appearing once. These data are taken from a study of T cells in Graves' hyperthyroidism and ophthalmopathy. This CDR3 has 13 residues. Trimming cost V 9 bases and J 4 bases, with 15 bases left between them. Stable Graves' hyperthyroidism meant no ophthalmopathy progression within 18 months. Hyperthyroidism had been newly diagnosed in patients aged 18 to 65, and its duration was under 2 months. Diagnosing involved the use of clinical symptoms, serum thyroxine and TRAb, thyroid ultrasound and orbital computed tomography.

The specimen sequenced was blood. V gene TRBV12-3 or TRBV12-4 combines with J gene TRBJ1-1; a weak D match, TRBD1 (6 bases). The receptor was isolated from a man aged 45-65 years with Graves' hyperthyroidism. CDR3 amino acids: CASSPGVGTEAFF. The CDR3 bases are TGTGCCAGTAGCCCAGGGGTGGGCACTGAAGCTTTCTTT.